What follows are 26 T cell receptor beta chains derived from one specimen sequenced in a study of blood T cell repertoires in COVID-19. Clones were read by immunoSEQ multiplex PCR, and TCRdb kept only the in-frame ones, dropping some. In the table there are hundreds of thousands of clones, about 81% of which are singletons. Material for sequencing was PBMCs or T cells enriched from blood (not recorded which). Receptor source: a man aged 25-45 years with acute COVID-19.

This clone was seen only a few times. CDR3 residues: CASSFSAGGNYGYTF. In DNA form, the CDR3 reads TGTGCCAGCAGCTTTTCGGCAGGGGGCAACTATGGCTACACCTTC. The V gene is TRBV7-2, the J gene TRBJ1-2; 8 bases line up with TRBD1. With 3 bases clipped from V and 2 bases from J, the junction kept 5 bases outside the gene matches. The CDR3 loop spans 15 amino acids. Germline V gene lookup returns CDR1 SGHTA and CDR2 FQGNSA. Looking up the rest from reference TRBV7-2 and TRBJ1-2 gives the full variable domain: GAGVSQSPSNKVTEKGKDVELRCDPISGHTALYWYRQSLGQGLEFLIYFQGNSAPDKSGLPSDRFSAERTGGSVSTLTIQRTQQEDSAVYLCASSFSAGGNYGYTFGSGTRLTVV.

This chain joins TRBV5-1 and TRBJ1-1, with a weak D call TRBD1 (5 bases). The germline CDR1 and CDR2 sequences are SGHRS and YFSETQ. V was clipped by 6 bases and J by 10 bases, with 7 bases between them. This CDR3 region has 9 residues. The CDR3 DNA follows: TGCGCCAGCAACACAGGAGCTTTCTTT. This translates into CASNTGAFF.

The chain recombines TRBV4-2 with TRBJ2-1; maybe TRBD2 (6 bases). CDR1 and CDR2 (germline): LGHNA, YNFKEQ. CDR3 size: 13 residues. The V end was cut by 4 bases, the J end by 8 bases, with 12 bases between. CDR3 protein: CASSRPRGDEQFF. CDR3 in DNA: TGTGCCAGCAGCCGGCCGCGGGGAGATGAGCAGTTCTTC.

This clone was detected once. The chain joins TRBV6-5 to TRBJ2-1, with a possible D match to TRBD1 (5 bases). CDR3 length equals 15 residues. The V end was cut by 2 bases, the J end by 5 bases, with 13 bases between. Germline CDR1 reads MNHEY; CDR2 reads SVGAGI. The CDR3 sequence: CASSYRGLTHNEQFF. The CDR3 DNA is TGTGCCAGCAGTTACAGGGGCCTAACCCACAATGAGCAGTTCTTC.

The genes are TRBV13 and TRBJ2-3; 10 nucleotides line up with TRBD2. Germline values: CDR1 PRHDT, CDR2 FYEKMQ (reference sequence). The CDR3 is 15 amino acids. With V trimmed by 6 bases and J by 0 bases, 3 bases remained unmatched. The CDR3 loop is CASRVGLASTDTQYF. DNA of the CDR3: TGTGCCAGCAGGGTGGGACTAGCGAGCACAGATACGCAGTATTTT.

The chain joins TRBV19 to TRBJ2-5, with TRBD1 matching 10 bases. This CDR3 is 15 amino acids long. CDR1 is LNHDA, CDR2 SQIVND, per germline (reference sequence). Trimming cost V 4 bases and J 4 bases; bases outside gene matches: 6. Here the CDR3 reads CASSKGTGDAETQYF. CDR3 coding DNA: TGTGCCAGTAGTAAGGGGACAGGGGATGCAGAGACCCAGTACTTC.

The V and J genes are TRBV5-1 and TRBJ2-1, with D possibly TRBD1 on 6 matching bases. CDR1 and CDR2 from the germline V gene are SGHRS and YFSETQ. The CDR3 is made up of 15 amino acids. V was clipped by 4 bases and J by 5 bases, with 16 bases between them. CDR3 sequence reads: CASSLQGSQDNEQFF. DNA for the CDR3: TGCGCCAGCAGCCTACAGGGTTCTCAGGACAATGAGCAGTTCTTC.

The gene calls are TRBV24-1 and TRBJ1-5; unclear D gene. The CDR3 runs 14 residues. Trimming took 0 bases from V and 9 from J, leaving 11 bases between them. In germline, CDR1 is KGHDR, CDR2 SFDVKD. CDR3 loop: CATSDLNNLRPQHF. CDR3 in DNA: TGTGCCACCAGTGATTTGAACAATCTTCGGCCCCAGCATTTT.

The chain employs TRBV27 and TRBJ2-3; 8 bases fit TRBD2. This CDR3 is 17 amino acids long. Trimming cost V 5 bases and J 4 bases; bases outside gene matches: 14. In germline, CDR1 is MNHEY, CDR2 SMNVEV (reference sequence). The CDR3 DNA reads as TGTGCCAGCAGTCTCCTAGCGGGCCCGGGGCGCGCAGATACGCAGTATTTT. This encodes CASSLLAGPGRADTQYF.

The chain employs TRBV11-2 and TRBJ2-5; D might be TRBD1 (6 bases). The germline gives CDR1 SGHAT, CDR2 FQNNGV. V lost 2 bases and J 4 bases, leaving 14 bases between the germline ends. CDR3 length equals 15 residues. The CDR3 protein is CASSLSGLTGETQYF. In nucleotides, the CDR3 is TGTGCCAGCAGCTTATCAGGGCTGACAGGAGAGACCCAGTACTTC.

The V and J genes are TRBV24-1 and TRBJ1-4; TRBD1 agrees at 10 bases. Germline V gives CDR1 KGHDR, CDR2 SFDVKD. This CDR3 is built from 15 residues. J lost 6 bases, V lost 3 bases, and 3 bases had no gene match. Written as DNA, the CDR3 is TGTGCCACCAGTGATACCGGGACAGGGGATGAAAAACTGTTTTTT. Its translation is CATSDTGTGDEKLFF.

This clone appeared a single time. The chain employs TRBV7-2 and TRBJ2-5; no definite D call. This CDR3 spans 12 amino acids. The germline V gene has CDR1 SGHTA and CDR2 FQGNSA. V was shortened by 3 bases and J by 5 bases, with 7 bases between the two germline ends. The CDR3 protein is CASSFYGETQYF. Here the CDR3 DNA reads TGTGCCAGCAGCTTCTACGGGGAGACCCAGTACTTC.

This rearrangement joins TRBV28 to TRBJ2-2, with no clear D. The CDR3 consists of 13 residues. Germline assignment: CDR1 MDHEN and CDR2 SYDVKM. Trimming pared 6 bases from V and 5 bases from J, leaving 10 bases between. CDR3 sequence (DNA): TGTGCCAGCAGCCAATCAGTTACCGGGGAGCTGTTTTTT. Translated, it gives CASSQSVTGELFF.

As for this clone: At one end the junction does not follow the germline gene, possibly because of a read error. V is TRBV5-1 and J is TRBJ2-1; the D is unclear. The CDR3 is 15 residues long. Per the germline V gene, CDR1 is SGHRS and CDR2 is YFSETQ. CDR3 sequence reads: CASSPQTSSYNEQFF. DNA for the CDR3: TGTGCCAGCAGCCCGCAGACAAGCTCCTACAATGAGCAGTTCTTC.

Here the CDR3 reads CASSPYRADTQYF. The CDR3 bases are TGTGCCAGCAGCCCCTACAGGGCAGATACGCAGTATTTT. The chain combines TRBV7-6 with TRBJ2-3; perhaps TRBD1 as D (6 bases). The germline V gene encodes CDR1 SGHVS and CDR2 FNYEAQ. CDR3 length: 13 amino acids. Trimming took off 5 bases at V and 4 bases at J, with 10 bases between the two ends. Full variable domain (outside the CDR3, taken from reference TRBV7-6 and TRBJ2-3): GAGVSQSPRYKVTKRGQDVALRCDPISGHVSLYWYRQALGQGPEFLTYFNYEAQQDKSGLPNDRFSAERPEGSISTLTIQRTEQRDSAMYRCASSPYRADTQYFGPGTRLTVL.

This clone was picked up a small number of times. The CDR3 DNA follows: TGTGCCAGCGGAGTTCTAATGAACACTGAAGCTTTCTTT. This gives the protein CASGVLMNTEAFF. J is TRBJ1-1 and V is TRBV7-9, with no clear D. V was trimmed by 8 bases and J by 0 bases, leaving 10 bases between them. The CDR3 totals 13 residues. Looked up from germline, CDR1 is SEHNR and CDR2 is FQNEAQ (reference sequence).

The chain joins TRBV5-6 to TRBJ2-7; a weak D match, TRBD1 (6 bases). CDR1 is SGHDT, CDR2 YYEEEE, per germline. Trimming took 4 bases from V and 2 from J, leaving 19 bases between them. This CDR3 is built from 16 residues. The CDR3 DNA reads as TGTGCCAGCAGCCGGGTAGGACAGATATTAACCTACGAGCAGTACGTC. Protein product: CASSRVGQILTYEQYV.

As to this clone: At one end, the junction sequence differs from germline, possibly due to a read error. The rearrangement links TRBV5-1 to TRBJ2-3; 8 bases are shared with TRBD2. This CDR3 comprises 16 residues. Germline V lookup: CDR1 SGHRS, CDR2 YFSETQ. The CDR3 sequence: CASSLMAGGSADTQYF. In DNA form, the CDR3 reads TGTGCCAGCAGCTTAATGGCGGGAGGTAGTGCAGATACGCAGTATTTT. Using reference TRBV5-1 and TRBJ2-3 for the parts outside the CDR3, the full variable domain is KAGVTQTPRYLIKTRGQQVTLSCSPISGHRSVSWYQQTPGQGLQFLFEYFSETQRNKGNFPGRFSGRQFSNSRSEMNVSTLELGDSALYLCASSLMAGGSADTQYFGPGTRLTVL.

This sequence joins TRBV13 and TRBJ2-1, with 10 nucleotides matching TRBD2. J gave up 6 bases and V 3 bases, and 11 bases lay outside the gene matches. Germline V gene lookup returns CDR1 PRHDT and CDR2 FYEKMQ (reference sequence). This CDR3 is 17 amino acids long. CDR3 bases: TGTGCCAGCAGCTTGGGCTCGAGCGGGAGGGCCCTCAATGAGCAGTTCTTC. Protein product: CASSLGSSGRALNEQFF.

This clone was seen a handful of times. The rearrangement uses TRBV7-8 and TRBJ2-7; 7 nucleotides match TRBD2. Germline V gene lookup returns CDR1 SGHVS and CDR2 FQNEAQ. Trimming removed 3 bases from V and 3 bases from J; junction bases left unmatched: 2. This CDR3 contains 13 residues. In DNA, the CDR3 is TGTGCCAGCAGCTTTGGCGGGAGCTACGAGCAGTACGTC. Its translation is CASSFGGSYEQYV.

The chain joins TRBV24-1 to TRBJ1-5; 10 bases match TRBD1. CDR3 length equals 16 residues. The V gene's germline CDR1 is KGHDR and CDR2 SFDVKD. After removal of 2 bases from V and 7 bases from J, the junction contained 7 bases not matched to a gene. This chain's CDR3 is CATSDSGTGVGQPQHF. As DNA, the CDR3 is TGTGCCACCAGTGATTCTGGGACAGGGGTGGGACAGCCCCAGCATTTT.

In DNA form, the CDR3 reads TGTGCCAGCAGCCCCCCCCTTGGGGGGGCCAAAAACATTCAGTACTTC. This gives the protein CASSPPLGGAKNIQYF. The V call is TRBV3-1 (or the pseudogene TRBV3-2), the J call TRBJ2-4, with D perhaps TRBD2 (6 bases). This CDR3 is built from 16 residues. V lost 4 bases and J 1 base, leaving 14 bases between the germline ends. Germline V lookup: CDR1 LGHDT, CDR2 YNNKEL (reference sequence).

The V call is TRBV18, the J call TRBJ2-5; no clear D gene. The CDR3 runs 14 residues. V was pared by 0 bases and J by 5 bases, with 10 bases between. Per the germline V gene, CDR1 is KGHSH and CDR2 is LQKENI. CDR3 DNA: TGTGCCAGCTCACCACCCCTAAGTGTTGAGACCCAGTACTTC. As protein: CASSPPLSVETQYF.

The chain employs TRBV7-9 and TRBJ1-6, with a tentative D call TRBD1 (6 bases). This CDR3 is 15 amino acids long. Germline CDR1 SEHNR, CDR2 FQNEAQ (reference sequence). The V end lost 5 bases, the J end lost 6 bases, and 14 bases lay between the germline ends. In DNA, the CDR3 is TGTGCCAGCAGCCCCGTGGGGGCGAGTAATTCACCCCTCCACTTT. This codes for CASSPVGASNSPLHF.

The gene calls are TRBV2 and TRBJ2-3, with 11 bases lining up with TRBD2. CDR1 SNHLY and CDR2 FYNNEI come from the germline V gene. The V gene end was trimmed by 4 bases and the J gene end by 0 bases; junction bases not matched to a gene: 9. The CDR3 sequence is 18 residues long. CDR3 DNA: TGTGCCAGCAGTGGAGGGTTAGCGGGGGGGCATAGCACAGATACGCAGTATTTT. This translates into CASSGGLAGGHSTDTQYF.

The chain is built from TRBV27 and TRBJ1-6; D not certain. CDR3 size: 12 residues. Germline CDR1 and CDR2: MNHEY and SMNVEV (reference sequence). V gave up 5 bases and J gave up 10 bases, with 9 bases separating them. The CDR3 DNA reads TGTGCCAGCAGTATGTACAAATCACCCCTCCACTTT. This sequence encodes CASSMYKSPLHF.